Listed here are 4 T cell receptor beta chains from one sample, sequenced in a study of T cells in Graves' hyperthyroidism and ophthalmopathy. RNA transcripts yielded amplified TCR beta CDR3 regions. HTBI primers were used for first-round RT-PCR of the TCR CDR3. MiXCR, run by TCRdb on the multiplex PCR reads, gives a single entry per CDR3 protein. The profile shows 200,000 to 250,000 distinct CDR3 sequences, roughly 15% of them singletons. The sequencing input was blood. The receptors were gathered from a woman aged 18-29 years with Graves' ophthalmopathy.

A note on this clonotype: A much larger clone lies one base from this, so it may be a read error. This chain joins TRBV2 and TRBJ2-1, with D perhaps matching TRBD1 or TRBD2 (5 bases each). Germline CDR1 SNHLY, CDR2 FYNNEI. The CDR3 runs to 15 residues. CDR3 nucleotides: TGTGCCACCACGTGGGGGTCGAGCTCCTACAATGAGCAGCTCTTC. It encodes CATTWGSSSYNEQLF.

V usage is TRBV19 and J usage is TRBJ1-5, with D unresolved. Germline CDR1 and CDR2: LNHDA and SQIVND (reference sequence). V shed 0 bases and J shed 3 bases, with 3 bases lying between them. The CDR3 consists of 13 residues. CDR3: CASSIDYNQPQHF. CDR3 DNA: TGTGCCAGTAGTATAGATTACAATCAGCCCCAGCATTTT.

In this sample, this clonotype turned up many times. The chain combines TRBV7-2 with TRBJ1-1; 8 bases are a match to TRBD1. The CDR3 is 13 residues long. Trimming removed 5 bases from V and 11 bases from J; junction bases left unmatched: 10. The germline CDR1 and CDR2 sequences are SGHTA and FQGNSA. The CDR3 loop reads CASSPRTGNVAFF. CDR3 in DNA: TGTGCCAGCAGCCCACGGACAGGGAACGTGGCTTTCTTT.

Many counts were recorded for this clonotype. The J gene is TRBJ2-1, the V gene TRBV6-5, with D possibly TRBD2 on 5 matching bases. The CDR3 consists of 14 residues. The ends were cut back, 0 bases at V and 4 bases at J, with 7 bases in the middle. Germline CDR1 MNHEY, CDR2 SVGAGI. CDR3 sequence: CASSYSLAYNEQFF. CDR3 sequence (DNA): TGTGCCAGCAGTTACTCTCTAGCTTACAATGAGCAGTTCTTC.